A selection of T cell receptor beta chains follows, all from one sample in a study of cytotoxic CD8 clonotypes in ibrutinib-treated CLL. TCRdb keeps only in-frame clones here, not all; method: immunoSEQ multiplex PCR. The sample lists approximately 350,000 clones; over 55% were seen once. This specimen was PBMCs, taken after 36 months of ibrutinib treatment. The receptors were sampled from a human donor with chronic lymphocytic leukemia. Both conserved end residues are part of each CDR3. The order of the fields is clone size, V gene, D gene, J gene, CDR3 protein, CDR3 DNA. D genes are given only for firm matches. Some rows mark clone size as missing; the rest say once, few, many or name a class of expanded clone.

>-|TRBV7-9|-|TRBJ1-1
CASKLDRNTEAFF
TGTGCCAGCAAATTAGACAGGAACACTGAAGCTTTCTTT
>once|TRBV19|-|TRBJ2-7
CASSAPGSTRGYEQYF
TGTGCCAGTAGTGCGCCCGGGAGCACAAGGGGGTACGAGCAGTACTTC
>-|TRBV28|TRBD2|TRBJ2-1
CASSGVYGTSGIRGVANYEQFF
TGTGCCAGCAGTGGGGTTTATGGGACTAGCGGGATACGGGGTGTGGCGAACTATGAGCAGTTCTTC
>-|TRBV11-2|-|TRBJ2-7
CASSSGDGRYEQYF
TGTGCCAGCAGCTCCGGGGACGGACGGTACGAGCAGTACTTC
>-|TRBV29-1|-|TRBJ1-5
CSVATDSNQPQHF
TGCAGCGTCGCGACAGATAGCAATCAGCCCCAGCATTTT
>-|TRBV4-1|TRBD2|TRBJ2-7
CASSRLLAGAYEQYF
TGCGCCAGCAGCCGCTTACTAGCGGGGGCCTACGAGCAGTACTTC
>-|TRBV19|TRBD2|TRBJ2-7
CASSIRVAGSSYEQYF
TGTGCCAGTAGTATCCGGGTAGCGGGGTCCTCCTACGAGCAGTACTTC
>few|TRBV7-3|-|TRBJ2-3
CASSLRGFTDTQYF
TGTGCCAGCAGCTTAAGGGGGTTTACAGATACGCAGTATTTT
>few|TRBV29-1|-|TRBJ2-7
CSVEVVREQYF
TGCAGCGTTGAAGTGGTTCGGGAGCAGTACTTC
>few|TRBV4-2|-|TRBJ2-7
CASSQGPDKALSSYEQYF
TGTGCCAGCAGCCAAGGTCCCGACAAGGCCTTGTCCTCCTACGAGCAGTACTTC
>-|TRBV20-1|-|TRBJ1-2
CSAYSYGYTF
TGCAGTGCATACAGCTATGGCTACACCTTC
>few|TRBV15|-|TRBJ1-4
CATSRGGGRKLFF
TGTGCCACCAGCAGAGGTGGGGGAAGGAAACTGTTTTTT
>-|TRBV6-5|-|TRBJ2-5
CASSYGGEETQYF
TGTGCCAGCAGTTACGGGGGTGAGGAGACCCAGTACTTC
>few|TRBV4-3|TRBD1|TRBJ1-1
CASSQRQGSSTEAFF
TGCGCCAGCAGCCAAAGACAGGGAAGCTCCACTGAAGCTTTCTTT
>-|TRBV19|-|TRBJ1-2
CASSIGSYMGNYGYTF
TGTGCCAGTAGTATCGGGTCCTATATGGGCAACTATGGCTACACCTTC
>few|TRBV6-6|-|TRBJ1-1
CASSYSHSEAFF
TGTGCCAGCAGTTACTCACATAGTGAAGCTTTCTTT
>-|TRBV11-2|-|TRBJ2-3
CASSFTPLPFYRDTQYF
TGTGCCAGCAGCTTCACGCCTCTTCCCTTCTATAGAGATACGCAGTATTTT
>-|TRBV6-6|-|TRBJ1-5
CASSYGWGRNNQPQHF
TGTGCCAGCAGTTACGGATGGGGCAGGAATAATCAGCCCCAGCATTTT
>once|TRBV6-5|-|TRBJ2-1
CASMASPNEQFF
TGTGCCAGCATGGCTAGTCCCAATGAGCAGTTCTTC
>-|TRBV4-1|-|TRBJ1-1
CASSDRTNTEAFF
TGCGCCAGCAGCGATAGGACGAACACTGAAGCTTTCTTT
>once|TRBV5-1|-|TRBJ2-2
CASSLLVGAGELFF
TGCGCCAGCAGCTTGCTCGTAGGGGCCGGGGAGCTGTTTTTT
>-|TRBV5-5|TRBD1|TRBJ1-2
CASSLEGQGPLLF
TGTGCCAGCAGCTTGGAAGGACAGGGTCCCCTACTCTTC
>once|TRBV6-5|-|TRBJ1-2
CASSYGGDNYGYTF
TGTGCCAGCAGTTACGGTGGGGATAACTATGGCTACACCTTC
>few|TRBV7-9|-|TRBJ1-2
CASSLGGLNYGYTF
TGTGCCAGCAGCTTAGGGGGTCTCAACTATGGCTACACCTTC
>-|TRBV10-3|TRBD2|TRBJ2-3
CAISTLGLAGGSGTDTQYF
TGTGCCATCAGTACACTCGGACTAGCGGGGGGCAGCGGCACAGATACGCAGTATTTT
>-|TRBV7-2|-|TRBJ2-1
CASSLRGRGEQFF
TGTGCCAGCAGCTTAAGGGGACGGGGCGAGCAGTTCTTC
>-|TRBV2|TRBD1|TRBJ2-7
CASGEGTGDSF
TGTGCCAGCGGGGAAGGGACAGGGGATTCTTTC
>-|TRBV15|-|TRBJ2-3
CATTLGPTDTQYF
TGTGCCACCACCCTGGGGCCCACAGATACGCAGTATTTT
>-|TRBV11-2|-|TRBJ2-5
CASSPSRGKGETQYF
TGTGCCAGCAGCCCGAGTCGGGGTAAGGGGGAGACCCAGTACTTC
>few|TRBV4-2|TRBD1|TRBJ1-5
CASSQDGRQGAGQPQHF
TGTGCCAGCAGCCAAGATGGGAGACAGGGGGCAGGACAGCCCCAGCATTTT
>-|TRBV18|TRBD2|TRBJ2-1
CASSPPASGKNEQFF
TGTGCCAGCTCACCACCGGCTAGCGGGAAGAATGAGCAGTTCTTC
>few|TRBV18|TRBD2|TRBJ2-7
CASSQGLAGGYEQYF
TGTGCCAGCTCACAGGGGCTAGCGGGAGGCTACGAGCAGTACTTC
>few|TRBV9|-|TRBJ2-7
CASSVGQTWGEQYF
TGTGCCAGCAGCGTAGGGCAGACCTGGGGCGAGCAGTACTTC
>-|TRBV27|-|TRBJ2-3
CASSLAWGAYTQYF
TGTGCCAGCAGTTTAGCCTGGGGGGCTTATACGCAGTATTTT
>-|TRBV6-6|-|TRBJ1-5
CASSRGTNQPQHF
TGTGCCAGCTCCAGGGGCACAAATCAGCCCCAGCATTTT
>-|TRBV15|-|TRBJ2-7
CATSRDGGVYEQYF
TGTGCCACCAGCAGAGATGGGGGAGTCTACGAGCAGTACTTC
>few|TRBV10-3|TRBD2|TRBJ2-2
CAIRDRTSGSGELFF
TGTGCCATCAGAGACAGGACTAGCGGGAGCGGGGAGCTGTTTTTT
>once|TRBV4-3|-|TRBJ2-5
CASSHSGPGGRGTQYF
TGCGCCAGCAGCCACTCCGGGCCGGGGGGCCGGGGGACCCAGTACTTC
>-|TRBV7-9|-|TRBJ2-3
CASSLGLAVFDTQYF
TGTGCCAGCAGCTTAGGTTTAGCTGTTTTTGATACGCAGTATTTT
>once|TRBV11-2|-|TRBJ2-7
CASSRQRLEQYF
TGTGCCAGCAGCCGACAGAGGCTCGAGCAGTACTTC
>-|TRBV4-1|TRBD1|TRBJ1-5
CASSQESGGNQPQHF
TGCGCCAGCAGCCAAGAGTCAGGGGGAAATCAGCCCCAGCATTTT
>once|TRBV6-4|-|TRBJ2-2
CASSDRAGELFF
TGTGCCAGCAGTGACCGGGCCGGGGAGCTGTTTTTT
>-|TRBV5-6|TRBD2|TRBJ2-7
CASSLLAGAAYEQYF
TGTGCCAGCAGCTTGTTAGCGGGGGCCGCCTACGAGCAGTACTTC
>-|TRBV18|-|TRBJ1-5
CASSPRGEGRNQPQHF
TGTGCCAGCTCACCCCGTGGGGAGGGTCGCAATCAGCCCCAGCATTTT
>few|TRBV9|-|TRBJ2-2
CASSVVGATGELFF
TGTGCCAGCAGCGTAGTTGGGGCCACCGGGGAGCTGTTTTTT
>once|TRBV6-6|-|TRBJ2-7
CASSYSRDYEQYF
TGTGCCAGCAGTTACTCTAGGGACTACGAGCAGTACTTC
>-|TRBV7-3|-|TRBJ2-7
CASSQQGKGYEQYF
TGTGCCAGCAGCCAGCAGGGGAAAGGCTACGAGCAGTACTTC
>-|TRBV9|-|TRBJ2-2
CASSRFGSHAAGELFF
TGTGCCAGCAGCAGATTTGGTTCTCATGCGGCCGGGGAGCTGTTTTTT
>-|TRBV25-1|-|TRBJ1-2
CASTANYGYTF
TGTGCCAGCACAGCTAACTATGGCTACACCTTC